This TCR beta chain was captured by sequencing in a study of siplizumab effects on memory and regulatory T cells. Study-level results: Proof of suppressive function in proliferating Tregs from siplizumab cultures was not established. Unstimulated subsets captured only a minor fraction of alloreactive clones. Only a minority of proliferating CD4+ or CD8+ clones had an assignable naive or memory phenotype, with roughly 75-97% lacking one.

This clone was picked up one time. Its antigen is not known. The CDR3 covers 15 residues. Germline CDR1 is SGHTA and CDR2 is FQGNSA. The ends were cut back, 0 bases at V and 8 bases at J, with 14 bases in the middle. Each sample contributed approximately 94,000 TCR templates to the assay. Libraries were prepared by immunoSEQ multiplex PCR; TCRdb keeps only in-frame clonotypes and omits some of them. The sample holds 45,000 to 50,000 clones, over 75% seen once. This TCR came from a human donor in good health. The specimen sequenced was naive CD8+ T cells sorted from blood. J is TRBJ2-1 and V is TRBV7-2; D is perhaps TRBD2 (5 bases). CDR3 sequence (DNA): TGTGCCAGCAGCTTAGCCTATAAAGGGAGCGATGAGCAGTTCTTC. Translation: CASSLAYKGSDEQFF.